This passage covers 22 T cell receptor beta chains from one sample sequenced in a study of T cell changes during pregnancy in multiple sclerosis. Libraries were prepared by immunoSEQ multiplex PCR; TCRdb keeps only in-frame clonotypes and omits some of them. The data contain about 73,000 clones, 80% to 95% of them seen just once; the ten biggest clones take up roughly 2.8%. This specimen was peripheral blood, taken in the third trimester of pregnancy. These receptors were taken from a female donor in good health, enrolled as a control in a pregnancy study.

This clone was recorded once. Here the CDR3 DNA reads TGTGCCAGCTCACCAGCTAAAGGGGGTAGGACTGGGGCCAACGTCCTGACTTTC. Protein sequence: CASSPAKGGRTGANVLTF. This chain joins TRBV18 and TRBJ2-6; D perhaps matches TRBD1 (6 bases). Germline-derived CDR1 and CDR2 are KGHSH and LQKENI. V lost 2 bases, J lost 2 bases, and 16 bases lay in between. There are 18 residues in the CDR3. The whole variable domain, filled in from reference TRBV18 and TRBJ2-6, reads NAGVMQNPRHLVRRRGQEARLRCSPMKGHSHVYWYRQLPEEGLKFMVYLQKENIIDESGMPKERFSAEFPKEGPSILRIQQVVRGDSAAYFCASSPAKGGRTGANVLTFGAGSRLTVL.

This chain joins TRBV11-3 and TRBJ2-1, with 9 positions matching TRBD2. V was pared by 11 bases and J by 4 bases, with 6 bases of the junction left unmatched. Germline CDR1 is SGHNT and CDR2 is YENEEA. The CDR3 spans 13 residues. The CDR3 is CASSSGVYNEQFF. Written as DNA, the CDR3 is TGTGCCTCTTCTAGCGGGGTATACAATGAGCAGTTCTTC.

The chain links TRBV6-6 to TRBJ2-5; no firm D call. V dropped 0 bases and J dropped 5 bases, with 13 bases sitting between them. The CDR3 has 15 amino acids. In germline, CDR1 is MNHNY, CDR2 SVGAGI (reference sequence). CDR3 in DNA: TGTGCCAGCAGTTACTCGACACAGATTGACGAGACCCAGTACTTC. Protein sequence: CASSYSTQIDETQYF.

This chain connects TRBV7-9 to TRBJ2-1; 7 bases are shared with TRBD1. The CDR3 runs 14 residues. Germline V gene lookup returns CDR1 SEHNR and CDR2 FQNEAQ (reference sequence). J was trimmed by 7 bases and V by 1 base; bases with no gene match: 4. The CDR3 loop reads CASSLGPGGNEQFF. For the CDR3, the DNA is TGTGCCAGCAGCTTAGGTCCAGGGGGTAATGAGCAGTTCTTC.

This chain links TRBV15 with TRBJ2-5, with a possible D match to TRBD2 (6 bases). The germline gives CDR1 LNHNV, CDR2 YYDKDF (reference sequence). The V end lost 0 bases, the J end lost 1 base, and 6 bases lay between the germline ends. This CDR3 has 14 amino acids. The CDR3 DNA reads TGTGCCACCAGCAGAGAGGGGGGCCAAGAGACCCAGTACTTC. It codes for CATSREGGQETQYF. Full variable domain (remainder filled in from reference TRBV15 and TRBJ2-5): DAMVIQNPRYQVTQFGKPVTLSCSQTLNHNVMYWYQQKSSQAPKLLFHYYDKDFNNEADTPDNFQSRRPNTSFCFLDIRSPGLGDTAMYLCATSREGGQETQYFGPGTRLLVL.

V gene TRBV10-3 combines with J gene TRBJ1-5; D not certain. This CDR3 comprises 13 residues. V lost 8 bases and J lost 0, with 8 bases in between. CDR1 and CDR2 from the germline V gene are ENHRY and SYGVKD. CDR3 sequence: CAISADSNQPQHF. The DNA of the CDR3 is TGTGCCATCTCCGCAGATAGCAATCAGCCCCAGCATTTT.

The rearrangement joins TRBV9 to TRBJ2-3, with TRBD1 identical over 9 bases. This CDR3 contains 16 residues. Germline V gene sequence: CDR1 SGDLS, CDR2 YYNGEE. With 3 bases clipped from V and 3 bases from J, the junction kept 8 bases outside the gene matches. CDR3 region: CASSAAGTGLTDTQYF. For the CDR3, the DNA is TGTGCCAGCAGCGCAGCCGGGACAGGGTTAACAGATACGCAGTATTTT.

The rearrangement uses TRBV7-9 and TRBJ2-3; D ambiguous. Germline CDR1 SEHNR, CDR2 FQNEAQ (reference sequence). CDR3 length: 15 amino acids. V was cut by 0 bases and J by 6 bases, with 13 bases left in between. The CDR3 coding sequence is TGTGCCAGCAGCTTAGCTAGAAGAGTGTTTGATACGCAGTATTTT. Its protein is CASSLARRVFDTQYF.

V usage is TRBV18 and J usage is TRBJ1-6; perhaps TRBD1 as D (6 bases). The V gene lost 1 base and the J gene lost 7 bases, with 14 bases spanning the gap. Germline lookup yields CDR1 KGHSH and CDR2 LQKENI. This CDR3 has 16 residues. The CDR3: CASSPRLQGNNSPLHF. CDR3 in DNA: TGTGCCAGCTCACCACGCTTACAGGGTAACAATTCACCCCTCCACTTT.

The V and J genes are TRBV5-6 and TRBJ2-3; 9 bases fit TRBD1. Trimming cost V 3 bases and J 6 bases; bases outside gene matches: 2. Germline assignment: CDR1 SGHDT and CDR2 YYEEEE. This CDR3 has 13 residues. The chain's CDR3 is CASSWDRVDTQYF. In DNA, the CDR3 is TGTGCCAGCAGCTGGGACAGGGTTGATACGCAGTATTTT.

The rearrangement uses TRBV15 and TRBJ2-3; 8 bases map to TRBD1. V gave up 4 bases and J gave up 3 bases; unmatched junction bases: 6. Germline lookup yields CDR1 LNHNV and CDR2 YYDKDF (reference sequence). The CDR3 contains 15 residues. The chain's CDR3 is CATSIRQGWTDTQYF. The CDR3 DNA reads as TGTGCCACCAGCATTAGACAGGGGTGGACAGATACGCAGTATTTT.

This chain uses TRBV28 with TRBJ2-3, with D perhaps TRBD1 (6 bases). V was pared by 3 bases and J by 4 bases, with 11 bases between. The CDR3 is 14 amino acids. CDR1 is MDHEN, CDR2 SYDVKM, per germline. The CDR3 region has the DNA TGTGCCAGCAGTTTTTTGGACAGTTCAGATACGCAGTATTTT. Translated: CASSFLDSSDTQYF.

The J gene is TRBJ1-1, the V gene TRBV5-1; 9 nucleotides agree with TRBD1. The CDR3 sequence is 14 residues long. The J segment lost 5 bases and the V segment lost 0 bases, leaving 2 bases of the junction unmatched. Germline assignment: CDR1 SGHRS and CDR2 YFSETQ. CDR3 nucleotide sequence: TGCGCCAGCAGCTTGGACAGGGGGCAAACTGAAGCTTTCTTT. Amino acids: CASSLDRGQTEAFF.

The chain links TRBV7-8 to TRBJ1-5, with 10 bases aligning to TRBD1. This CDR3 has 17 residues. CDR1 SGHVS and CDR2 FQNEAQ come from the germline V gene. J lost 5 bases, V lost 0 bases, and 7 bases had no gene match. The CDR3 here is CASSLAFGQGGHQPQHF. CDR3 sequence (DNA): TGTGCCAGCAGCTTAGCGTTCGGACAGGGGGGACATCAGCCCCAGCATTTT.

This chain connects TRBV19 to TRBJ2-7; tentative D call: TRBD2 (5 bases). The germline V and J ends were trimmed by 3 bases and 6 bases, with 15 bases remaining between them. Looked up from germline, CDR1 is LNHDA and CDR2 is SQIVND (reference sequence). This CDR3 contains 14 residues. The CDR3 DNA reads as TGTGCCAGTAGTATGTTGAGGGAACACGCCGAGCAGTACTTC. It is translated as CASSMLREHAEQYF.

The V gene is TRBV5-1, the J gene TRBJ2-7; unclear D gene. CDR3 length: 13 amino acids. Looked up from germline, CDR1 is SGHRS and CDR2 is YFSETQ. V was cut by 1 base and J by 3 bases, with 8 bases left in between. CDR3 bases: TGCGCCAGCAGCTTGTGGCAGAACTACGAGCAGTACTTC. It codes for CASSLWQNYEQYF.

The chain joins TRBV5-4 to TRBJ1-2, with D possibly matching TRBD1 (6 bases). The CDR3 covers 15 residues. Looked up from germline, CDR1 is SGHNT and CDR2 is YYREEE (reference sequence). Deletions cut 2 bases from V and 5 bases from J, with 16 bases between. The CDR3 here is CASSFGWTAGYGYTF. In DNA, the CDR3 is TGTGCCAGCAGCTTCGGGTGGACAGCCGGGTATGGCTACACCTTC.

The chain uses TRBV4-2 and TRBJ2-4; 10 bases are shared with TRBD2. The V segment lost 1 base and the J segment 3 bases; nucleotides outside the gene matches: 12. CDR3 length equals 19 residues. Germline CDR1 LGHNA, CDR2 YNFKEQ. The CDR3 sequence is CASSQVPSGGSLDKNIQYF. As DNA, the CDR3 is TGTGCCAGCAGCCAAGTCCCTAGCGGGGGTTCGTTGGACAAAAACATTCAGTACTTC.

V is TRBV10-3 and J is TRBJ1-2; possibly TRBD1 for D (6 bases). There are 15 residues in the CDR3. The germline V and J ends were trimmed by 11 bases and 2 bases, with 21 bases remaining between them. Germline V CDR1 and CDR2: ENHRY, SYGVKD. The CDR3: CALYATGPSNYGYTF. The CDR3 nucleotides are TGTGCCCTCTACGCGACAGGCCCCTCAAACTATGGCTACACCTTC.

The V call is TRBV6-1, the J call TRBJ2-7, with TRBD1 identical over 9 bases. Germline V CDR1 and CDR2: MNHNS, SASEGT. With 6 bases clipped from V and 5 bases from J, the junction kept 5 bases outside the gene matches. CDR3 length equals 13 residues. As DNA, the CDR3 is TGTGCCAGCAGGGGAACAGGGGGCGACGAGCAGTACTTC. Protein product: CASRGTGGDEQYF.

V usage is TRBV9 and J usage is TRBJ2-4, with 8 bases matching TRBD1. The CDR3 length is 15 residues. V lost 3 bases, J lost 6 bases, and 8 bases stayed unmatched. From germline, CDR1 is SGDLS and CDR2 YYNGEE. The CDR3 bases are TGTGCCAGCAGCGATGGACAGGGAATTAGAAACATTCAGTACTTC. It specifies CASSDGQGIRNIQYF.

The V and J genes are TRBV5-4 and TRBJ2-7; weak D call: TRBD1 (5 bases). The germline gives CDR1 SGHNT, CDR2 YYREEE (reference sequence). V lost 0 bases and J 1 base, leaving 8 bases between the germline ends. This CDR3 has 14 amino acids. The chain's CDR3 is CASSLDSGSYEQYF. As DNA, the CDR3 is TGTGCCAGCAGCTTGGACTCAGGGTCCTACGAGCAGTACTTC.